Listed here is a single T cell receptor beta chain. The antigen is undetermined. Germline CDR1 reads DFQATT; CDR2 reads SNEGSKA (reference sequence). This CDR3 has 12 residues. Trimming shortened V by 2 bases and J by 7 bases, and 11 bases separated the two germline ends. This specimen belongs to a study of response to subunit inactivated influenza vaccine. Whole-study findings and limits: It was suggested by the authors that few new T cells are recruited by each seasonal influenza vaccination.

TCRdb re-called the RT-PCR reads through MiXCR, storing one row per CDR3 protein. The sample lists 450,000 to 600,000 distinct CDR3 sequences; approximately 6.9% were seen once. This chain links TRBV20-1 with TRBJ1-2, with a tentative D call TRBD1 (5 bases). The source is a man between 50 and 69 years old who received an inactivated influenza vaccine. The sequences come from PBMCs from blood, collected less than 30 months after vaccination. As DNA, the CDR3 is TGCAGTGCTAGACGGGACGTTAGTGGCTACACCTTC. Encoded protein: CSARRDVSGYTF.